Shown below are 28 T cell receptor beta chains from a single sample sequenced in a study of blood T cell repertoires in COVID-19. Clones were sequenced by immunoSEQ multiplex PCR, and TCRdb holds only the in-frame ones, with some missing. The sample lists some 76,000 clones; roughly 91% were seen once. Source material: peripheral blood. Source of these receptors: a man aged 55 to 70 with acute or convalescent COVID-19.

The gene calls are TRBV11-3 and TRBJ1-5, with D maybe TRBD1 (5 bases). V was shortened by 1 base and J by 0 bases, with 16 bases between the two germline ends. The CDR3 totals 18 residues. Germline V gene sequence: CDR1 SGHNT, CDR2 YENEEA. The CDR3 loop is CASSLGGPGRVSNQPQHF. In DNA form, the CDR3 reads TGTGCCAGCAGCTTAGGGGGCCCAGGGAGGGTTAGCAATCAGCCCCAGCATTTT.

The CDR3: CASSRQTDSNQPQHF. CDR3 coding DNA: TGTGCCAGCAGCCGACAGACAGATAGCAATCAGCCCCAGCATTTT. V usage is TRBV28 and J usage is TRBJ1-5; D is possibly TRBD1 (5 bases). The CDR3 sequence is 15 residues long. The germline V gene encodes CDR1 MDHEN and CDR2 SYDVKM. The V end lost 6 bases, the J end lost 0 bases, and 12 bases lay between the germline ends. The complete variable domain, with remaining parts taken from reference TRBV28 and TRBJ1-5, reads DVKVTQSSRYLVKRTGEKVFLECVQDMDHENMFWYRQDPGLGLRLIYFSYDVKMKEKGDIPEGYSVSREKKERFSLILESASTNQTSMYLCASSRQTDSNQPQHFGDGTRLSIL.

The V call is TRBV11-2, the J call TRBJ2-5; 9 bases agree with TRBD2. The CDR3 covers 16 residues. After removal of 5 bases from V and 4 bases from J, the junction contained 11 bases not matched to a gene. The V gene's germline CDR1 is SGHAT and CDR2 FQNNGV. In nucleotides, the CDR3 is TGTGCCAGCAGCCCCAGGACTAGCGATGTTGGAGAGACCCAGTACTTC. Residues: CASSPRTSDVGETQYF.

This clone has only a few counts. CDR3 nucleotide sequence: TGTGCCAGCAGCCCGGGCGGGGGGGCCTTGGACGAGCAGTACTTC. Amino acids: CASSPGGGALDEQYF. V gene TRBV9 combines with J gene TRBJ2-7; 9 nucleotides agree with TRBD2. The trim removed 4 bases at V and 5 bases at J, leaving 10 bases unmatched. This CDR3 spans 15 amino acids. Looked up from germline, CDR1 is SGDLS and CDR2 is YYNGEE.

V and J are TRBV5-4 and TRBJ2-1; 7 bases match TRBD2. The V gene end was trimmed by 3 bases and the J gene end by 7 bases; junction bases not matched to a gene: 10. Germline-derived CDR1 and CDR2 are SGHNT and YYREEE (reference sequence). There are 15 residues in the CDR3. Here the CDR3 DNA reads TGTGCCAGCAGCTCTTGGGGGGGAGCGCAAAATGAGCAGTTCTTC. Protein product: CASSSWGGAQNEQFF.

The table lists this clone with a few counts. In DNA form, the CDR3 reads TGTGCCAGTAGTATAGCCAGCAGCGACTATGGCTACACCTTC. It specifies CASSIASSDYGYTF. J is TRBJ1-2 and V is TRBV19; D remains unclear. The CDR3 has 14 amino acids. Trimming cost V 1 base and J 3 bases, with 9 bases left between them. Germline V gene sequence: CDR1 LNHDA, CDR2 SQIVND (reference sequence). Complete variable domain (other parts from reference TRBV19 and TRBJ1-2): DGGITQSPKYLFRKEGQNVTLSCEQNLNHDAMYWYRQDPGQGLRLIYYSQIVNDFQKGDIAEGYSVSREKKESFPLTVTSAQKNPTAFYLCASSIASSDYGYTFGSGTRLTVV.

The CDR3 reads CASSAGTFNQPQHF. As DNA, the CDR3 is TGTGCCAGTTCCGCCGGGACATTCAACCAGCCCCAGCATTTT. This chain links TRBV19 with TRBJ1-5, with D possibly TRBD1 on 6 matching bases. The CDR3 length is 14 residues. CDR1 and CDR2 from the germline V gene are LNHDA and SQIVND (reference sequence). Trimming removed 8 bases at V and 7 bases at J, with 18 bases between. Filled out from reference TRBV19 and TRBJ1-5, the complete variable domain reads DGGITQSPKYLFRKEGQNVTLSCEQNLNHDAMYWYRQDPGQGLRLIYYSQIVNDFQKGDIAEGYSVSREKKESFPLTVTSAQKNPTAFYLCASSAGTFNQPQHFGDGTRLSIL.

The chain couples TRBV19 to TRBJ1-6; 7 bases match TRBD1. There are 14 residues in the CDR3. CDR1 is LNHDA, CDR2 SQIVND, per germline (reference sequence). The V gene end was trimmed by 11 bases and the J gene end by 3 bases; junction bases not matched to a gene: 7. The CDR3 protein is CASQGGRYNSPLHF. The CDR3 DNA follows: TGTGCCTCCCAGGGGGGACGCTATAATTCACCCCTCCACTTT. The entire variable domain, with the rest obtained from reference TRBV19 and TRBJ1-6, is as follows: DGGITQSPKYLFRKEGQNVTLSCEQNLNHDAMYWYRQDPGQGLRLIYYSQIVNDFQKGDIAEGYSVSREKKESFPLTVTSAQKNPTAFYLCASQGGRYNSPLHFGNGTRLTVT.

The CDR3 loop is CASSFLYEQYF. The DNA for the CDR3 is TGTGCCAGCAGCTTCCTTTACGAGCAGTACTTC. J is TRBJ2-7 and V is TRBV7-9; no definite D call. CDR3 length equals 11 residues. CDR1 and CDR2 from the germline V gene are SEHNR and FQNEAQ (reference sequence). V was trimmed by 3 bases and J by 4 bases, leaving 4 bases between them.

The chain combines TRBV5-1 with TRBJ2-2, with D perhaps TRBD1 (7 bases). The V gene's germline CDR1 is SGHRS and CDR2 YFSETQ. The V end lost 4 bases, the J end lost 0 bases, and 10 bases lay between the germline ends. This CDR3 spans 15 amino acids. In nucleotides, the CDR3 is TGCGCCAGCAGCGGCGGGACAGCGAACACCGGGGAGCTGTTTTTT. Its protein product is CASSGGTANTGELFF. The variable domain in full, completed from reference TRBV5-1 and TRBJ2-2, reads KAGVTQTPRYLIKTRGQQVTLSCSPISGHRSVSWYQQTPGQGLQFLFEYFSETQRNKGNFPGRFSGRQFSNSRSEMNVSTLELGDSALYLCASSGGTANTGELFFGEGSRLTVL.

The rearrangement joins TRBV5-8 to TRBJ2-7; weak D call: TRBD2 (5 bases). The CDR3 runs to 14 residues. Trimming took off 4 bases at V and 3 bases at J, with 14 bases between the two ends. Germline values: CDR1 SGHTS, CDR2 YDEGEE. The CDR3 coding sequence is TGTGCCAGCAGCCCTAGGGAGTTTGACTACGAGCAGTACTTC. Its protein is CASSPREFDYEQYF.

The DNA of the CDR3 is TGTGCCAGCAGCTTAAGCGCTAGCGGGGGGGTTGATACGCAGTATTTT. Protein product: CASSLSASGGVDTQYF. The chain is built from TRBV7-2 and TRBJ2-3; 12 positions agree with TRBD2. This CDR3 region has 16 residues. Germline V gene sequence: CDR1 SGHTA, CDR2 FQGNSA. V shed 2 bases, J shed 6 bases, and the junction held 6 bases outside the gene matches. Full variable domain (rest looked up from reference TRBV7-2 and TRBJ2-3): GAGVSQSPSNKVTEKGKDVELRCDPISGHTALYWYRQSLGQGLEFLIYFQGNSAPDKSGLPSDRFSAERTGGSVSTLTIQRTQQEDSAVYLCASSLSASGGVDTQYFGPGTRLTVL.

This clone was detected only once. J is TRBJ2-7 and V is TRBV24-1; TRBD1 matches 7 bases. The CDR3 is 14 amino acids. Trimming removed 3 bases from V and 3 bases from J; junction bases left unmatched: 4. Germline CDR1 reads KGHDR; CDR2 reads SFDVKD. The CDR3 is CATSDDRDHYEQYF. The CDR3 region has the DNA TGTGCCACCAGTGATGACAGGGACCACTACGAGCAGTACTTC.

The V and J genes are TRBV7-9 and TRBJ1-4; D uncertain. The CDR3 is made up of 14 amino acids. The V gene lost 5 bases and the J gene lost 0 bases, with 7 bases spanning the gap. The germline gives CDR1 SEHNR, CDR2 FQNEAQ (reference sequence). The CDR3 sequence: CASSTQATNEKLFF. Here the CDR3 DNA reads TGTGCCAGCAGCACCCAGGCAACTAATGAAAAACTGTTTTTT.

The CDR3 region has the DNA TGTGCCAGCCGGTGGACACATATCATGAACACTGAAGCTTTCTTT. This sequence encodes CASRWTHIMNTEAFF. The rearrangement uses TRBV7-2 and TRBJ1-1; possibly TRBD1 for D (5 bases). The CDR3 length is 15 residues. Germline CDR1 SGHTA, CDR2 FQGNSA. V was shortened by 8 bases and J by 0 bases, with 16 bases between the two germline ends.

The genes are TRBV6-1 and TRBJ2-7, with TRBD1 identical over 11 bases. Germline values: CDR1 MNHNS, CDR2 SASEGT. The CDR3 is made up of 15 amino acids. V trimming: 0 bases; J trimming: 5 bases; junction bases outside the gene matches: 3. The CDR3 sequence is CASSEARTGGNEQYF. In DNA form, the CDR3 reads TGTGCCAGCAGTGAAGCCCGGACAGGGGGCAACGAGCAGTACTTC.

V gene TRBV3-1 (or the pseudogene TRBV3-2) combines with J gene TRBJ2-5, with 9 bases identical to TRBD1. The ends lost 4 bases at V and 2 bases at J; junction bases unmatched: 5. This CDR3 spans 15 amino acids. CDR1 is LGHDT and CDR2 is YNNKEL in the germline V gene (reference sequence). Here the CDR3 reads CASSLSGTGQETQYF. The CDR3 DNA reads as TGTGCCAGCAGCCTCTCCGGGACAGGGCAAGAGACCCAGTACTTC.

The genes are TRBV5-4 and TRBJ2-3; maybe TRBD2 (7 bases). The CDR3 is made up of 16 amino acids. Trimming left V 0 bases short and J 1 base short, with 12 bases between. CDR1 and CDR2 from the germline V gene are SGHNT and YYREEE (reference sequence). The CDR3 DNA reads as TGTGCCAGCAGCTTGGACGGGGGGCCCCGCACAGATACGCAGTATTTT. It codes for CASSLDGGPRTDTQYF.

This chain links TRBV6-2 or TRBV6-3 with TRBJ1-4; 9 bases line up with TRBD1. From germline, CDR1 is MNHEY and CDR2 SVGEGT. CDR3 length: 16 residues. V was pared by 6 bases and J by 3 bases, with 8 bases of the junction left unmatched. The CDR3 bases are TGTGCCAGCAGCTCCTGGTACAGGGGGCCTAATGAAAAACTGTTTTTT. It yields the protein CASSSWYRGPNEKLFF.

The chain is built from TRBV27 and TRBJ2-7; 7 bases fit TRBD1. Germline-derived CDR1 and CDR2 are MNHEY and SMNVEV (reference sequence). The CDR3 length is 15 residues. V dropped 4 bases and J dropped 1; count of bases not matched to a gene: 7. The CDR3 DNA sequence: TGTGCCAGCAGTTCCATCGACAGGGTTTCCTACGAGCAGTACTTC. Encoded protein: CASSSIDRVSYEQYF.

The chain recombines TRBV7-7 with TRBJ2-5; possibly TRBD1 for D (6 bases). Germline-derived CDR1 and CDR2 are SSHAT and FNYEAQ (reference sequence). CDR3 length equals 13 residues. The V and J ends lost 1 base and 5 bases respectively, with 8 bases between them. The CDR3 protein is CASSLDRAETQYF. The CDR3, as DNA: TGTGCCAGCAGCTTAGACAGGGCCGAGACCCAGTACTTC. Using reference TRBV7-7 and TRBJ2-5 for the parts outside the CDR3, the full variable domain is GAGVSQSPRYKVTKRGQDVTLRCDPISSHATLYWYQQALGQGPEFLTYFNYEAQPDKSGLPSDRFSAERPEGSISTLTIQRTEQRDSAMYRCASSLDRAETQYFGPGTRLLVL.

The sample holds one count of this clone. This chain uses TRBV11-2 with TRBJ2-3; 9 bases are shared with TRBD2. Germline assignment: CDR1 SGHAT and CDR2 FQNNGV. The CDR3 runs to 16 residues. V shed 5 bases and J 8 bases; nucleotides not matched to a gene: 14. In DNA, the CDR3 is TGTGCCAGCAGCGCGGGGCCGGCGACTAGCGGTGCTACGCAGTATTTT. Translation gives CASSAGPATSGATQYF.

This clone was observed once. The rearrangement uses TRBV7-7 and TRBJ2-3, with 12 bases fitting TRBD2. The trim removed 5 bases at V and 0 bases at J, leaving 3 bases unmatched. Germline V gives CDR1 SSHAT, CDR2 FNYEAQ (reference sequence). The CDR3 totals 16 residues. CDR3 sequence reads: CASSRGLAGSTDTQYF. In DNA, the CDR3 is TGTGCCAGCAGCCGGGGACTAGCGGGTAGCACAGATACGCAGTATTTT.

In DNA form, the CDR3 reads TGTGCCATCAGTGATGCCAGGGCGAACACTGAAGCTTTCTTT. Its protein is CAISDARANTEAFF. The chain joins TRBV10-3 to TRBJ1-1, with a tentative D call TRBD1 (5 bases). The V end lost 3 bases, the J end lost 1 base, and 9 bases lay between the germline ends. The CDR3 length is 14 residues. Germline CDR1 reads ENHRY; CDR2 reads SYGVKD.

The rearrangement uses TRBV19 and TRBJ2-3; 13 positions match TRBD2. The CDR3 has 17 amino acids. Germline CDR1 reads LNHDA; CDR2 reads SQIVND (reference sequence). Trimming cost V 3 bases and J 2 bases; bases outside gene matches: 5. The CDR3 loop reads CASSMRGLAGNTDTQYF. Here the CDR3 DNA reads TGTGCCAGTAGTATGAGGGGACTAGCGGGGAACACAGATACGCAGTATTTT. The entire variable domain, with the rest obtained from reference TRBV19 and TRBJ2-3, is as follows: DGGITQSPKYLFRKEGQNVTLSCEQNLNHDAMYWYRQDPGQGLRLIYYSQIVNDFQKGDIAEGYSVSREKKESFPLTVTSAQKNPTAFYLCASSMRGLAGNTDTQYFGPGTRLTVL.

The V call is TRBV2, the J call TRBJ1-2, with 9 bases identical to TRBD1. The CDR3 is 13 amino acids. V was clipped by 6 bases and J by 6 bases; unmatched bases: 5. Germline V gene lookup returns CDR1 SNHLY and CDR2 FYNNEI. This CDR3 reads CASRSGQGNGYTF. The CDR3, as DNA: TGTGCCAGCAGATCGGGACAGGGAAATGGCTACACCTTC.

This clone was seen a single time. V is TRBV30 and J is TRBJ2-5; D is perhaps TRBD1 (5 bases). The V gene's germline CDR1 is GTSNPN and CDR2 SVGIG (reference sequence). V lost 4 bases, J lost 7 bases, and 19 bases lay in between. CDR3 size: 14 residues. This chain's CDR3 is CAWNEVTVLGTQYF. In DNA form, the CDR3 reads TGTGCCTGGAACGAGGTGACAGTGTTGGGGACCCAGTACTTC. Supplemented by reference TRBV30 and TRBJ2-5, the full variable domain reads SQTIHQWPATLVQPVGSPLSLECTVEGTSNPNLYWYRQAAGRGLQLLFYSVGIGQISSEVPQNLSASRPQDRQFILSSKKLLLSDSGFYLCAWNEVTVLGTQYFGPGTRLLVL.

The chain recombines TRBV6-6 with TRBJ1-1; 8 nucleotides align to TRBD1. From germline, CDR1 is MNHNY and CDR2 SVGAGI (reference sequence). The CDR3 is 14 residues long. V was pared by 4 bases and J by 1 base, with 2 bases of the junction left unmatched. The CDR3 region is CASSFGTGNTEAFF. CDR3 bases: TGTGCCAGCAGTTTCGGGACAGGGAACACTGAAGCTTTCTTT.